Listed below are T cell receptor beta chains from one sample, sequenced in a study of T cell changes during pregnancy in multiple sclerosis. Data came from immunoSEQ multiplex PCR; TCRdb stores just in-frame clones and leaves some out. The sample contains tens of thousands of clones, approximately 93% of which appear only once. Sequencing was performed on CD4+ T cells from peripheral blood mononuclear cells, taken after pregnancy. Every receptor here comes from a female donor with multiple sclerosis, enrolled in a pregnancy study. The CDR3 runs from the conserved cysteine through the conserved F or W. D genes are given only for firm matches. The size of a clone is reported for some rows only, either as once, few or many, or as a class for expanded clones.

>TRBJ2-1|TRBV9|.|TRBD2
TGTGCCAGCAGCGGGCCGGGACTAGCGGGAACTAATGAGCAGTTCTTC
CASSGPGLAGTNEQFF
>TRBJ2-3|TRBV10-3|.|.
TGTGCCATCAGTGGACAGGCTAGCACAGATACGCAGTATTTT
CAISGQASTDTQYF
>TRBJ2-4|TRBV10-3|.|.
TGTGCCATCAGTGAGTTCGACAGTAAAAACATTCAGTACTTC
CAISEFDSKNIQYF
>TRBJ2-3|TRBV29-1|once|TRBD1
TGCAGCGTTGGGAGACAGGGGGCGTCAGATACGCAGTATTTT
CSVGRQGASDTQYF
>TRBJ2-7|TRBV7-9|.|TRBD1
TGTGCCAGCAGCTCGCCGGGACAGGTTATCTCCTACGAGCAGTACTTC
CASSSPGQVISYEQYF
>TRBJ1-3|TRBV7-2|few|TRBD1
TGTGCCAGCAGCTCGGAGGGGGCAGGAGGAAACACCATATATTTT
CASSSEGAGGNTIYF
>TRBJ2-7|TRBV9|.|TRBD2
TGTGCCAGCAGCACCGGGACTAGCGGATCCTACGAGCAGTACTTC
CASSTGTSGSYEQYF
>TRBJ2-5|TRBV7-9|.|TRBD1
TGTGCCAGCAGCGCCTTAAATAGGACAGGGGGGAAGGTGGGCCAGTACTTC
CASSALNRTGGKVGQYF
>TRBJ2-7|TRBV11-2|.|TRBD2
TGTGCCAGCAGCTTCGGTAGCGGGCTCAACAAAGAGCAGTACTTC
CASSFGSGLNKEQYF
>TRBJ2-4|TRBV19|.|TRBD2
TGTGCCAGTAGTATTCGGGATTCGGCGGGAGTTGGGGGGTTGGCCAAAAACATTCAGTACTTC
CASSIRDSAGVGGLAKNIQYF
>TRBJ2-2|TRBV5-4|.|TRBD2
TGTGCCAGCAGCTTGTTAAGCGGGGGAAACACCGGGGAGCTGTTTTTT
CASSLLSGGNTGELFF
>TRBJ2-7|TRBV5-4|.|.
TGTGCCAGCAGCTTCAGGGCCTCCTACGAGCAGTACTTC
CASSFRASYEQYF
>TRBJ2-7|TRBV2|.|.
TGTGCCAGCCTATTCCTGCGGGACAGCTACGAGCAGTACTTC
CASLFLRDSYEQYF
>TRBJ2-6|TRBV29-1|.|.
TGCAGCGTTGAGGACAGCTCTGGGGCCAACGTCCTGACTTTC
CSVEDSSGANVLTF
>TRBJ2-1|TRBV5-4|.|TRBD2
TGTGCCAGCAGCGGAAAGGAGGATGGCGGGAGGGCCAGGTACGATGAGCAGTTCTTC
CASSGKEDGGRARYDEQFF
>TRBJ2-1|TRBV2|.|.
TGTGCCAGCAGTGAACAGGGGTATGAGCAGTTCTTC
CASSEQGYEQFF
>TRBJ2-7|TRBV7-8|.|.
TGTGCCAGCAGGGGGCGGCGGACGTACGAGCAGTACTTC
CASRGRRTYEQYF
>TRBJ2-1|TRBV9|.|TRBD2
TGTGCCAGCAGCGTCTTTAGTAGGGCTAGCGGGACCGACAATGAGCAGTTCTTC
CASSVFSRASGTDNEQFF
>TRBJ1-1|TRBV10-3|.|TRBD1
TGTGCCATCAGAGAACCGGGACAGCTGAACACTGAAGCTTTCTTT
CAIREPGQLNTEAFF
>TRBJ2-7|TRBV7-9|.|TRBD1
TGTGCCAGCAGCCGGTCGGGACAGGGCTCCTACGAGCAGTACTTC
CASSRSGQGSYEQYF
>TRBJ1-5|TRBV6-6|.|.
TGTGCCAGCAGTACCATGCGGGGAGGGAGACAGCCCCAGCATTTT
CASSTMRGGRQPQHF
>TRBJ1-1|TRBV14|.|.
TGTGCCAGCAGCCTCAGCGGGGGGGCCAGGGCCACTGAAGCTTTCTTT
CASSLSGGARATEAFF
>TRBJ2-7|TRBV7-2|.|TRBD2
TGTGCCAGCAGCTTAGAGGGGACTAGCGGGAGTACCAAGCAGTACTTC
CASSLEGTSGSTKQYF
>TRBJ2-3|TRBV30|.|TRBD2
TGTGCCTGGAGTGCTTTAGCGGGAGGGCCCAGGGTGCATACAGATACGCAGTATTTT
CAWSALAGGPRVHTDTQYF
>TRBJ1-4|TRBV7-9|.|TRBD1
TGTGCCAGCAGCTTTTGGGACAGGGGGAGAGAACTGTTTTTT
CASSFWDRGRELFF
>TRBJ2-2|TRBV11-2|.|.
TGTGCCAGCAGCTTAGATTCGATGGCAGCCGGGGAGCTGTTTTTT
CASSLDSMAAGELFF
>TRBJ2-5|TRBV7-8|.|.
TGTGCCAGCAGCCGTGGACAGAAAGAGACCCAGTACTTC
CASSRGQKETQYF
>TRBJ2-4|TRBV5-1|.|TRBD2
TGCGCCAGCAGCGACCCAGGACTAGCGGGACCAGCCAAAAACATTCAGTACTTC
CASSDPGLAGPAKNIQYF
>TRBJ1-3|TRBV29-1|.|TRBD1
TGCAGCGCAAAGACAGGGACATCCTCTGGAAACACCATATATTTT
CSAKTGTSSGNTIYF
>TRBJ1-1|TRBV6-5|.|.
TGTGCCAGCAGTTACGAGCAGGGGTGGACTGAAGCTTTCTTT
CASSYEQGWTEAFF
>TRBJ2-1|TRBV29-1|.|TRBD2
TGCAGCGTTGGTCCCCTAGCGGGAGTTAGCAATGAGCAGTTCTTC
CSVGPLAGVSNEQFF
>TRBJ2-7|TRBV5-6|.|.
TGTGCCAGCAGTACAGCCTACGAGCAGTACTTC
CASSTAYEQYF
>TRBJ2-7|TRBV19|once|.
TGTGCCAGTAGTATGGTGGCGGGCTCAGCCTACGAGCAGTACTTC
CASSMVAGSAYEQYF
>TRBJ2-1|TRBV25-1|.|.
TGTGCCAGCAGGGACTACCACTACAATGAGCAGTTCTTC
CASRDYHYNEQFF
>TRBJ2-1|TRBV5-4|.|.
TGTGCCAGCAGCTTGGCACCGCCAGGTGAGCAGTTCTTC
CASSLAPPGEQFF
>TRBJ2-7|TRBV9|once|TRBD2
TGTGCCAGCAGCGTAATACTAGCGGGAACCTACGAGCAGTACTTC
CASSVILAGTYEQYF
>TRBJ2-7|TRBV7-6|.|TRBD2
TGTGCCAGCAGCTTAGTGCCTGGGACTAGCGGGCAGTTTTACGAGCAGTACTTC
CASSLVPGTSGQFYEQYF
>TRBJ2-1|TRBV21-1|.|.
TGTGCCAGCAGCTCTCAAATGGGCATGGAGGTCCCTGAATCCTACAATGAGCAGTTCTTC
CASSSQMGMEVPESYNEQFF
>TRBJ2-7|TRBV7-8|.|TRBD2
TGTGCCAGCAGCTTAGTTAGCGGGATCCCCTACGAGCAGTACTTC
CASSLVSGIPYEQYF
>TRBJ1-1|TRBV9|few|TRBD1
TGTGCCAGCAGCGTAGATCCCCGGGGACAGTGGACTGAAGCTTTCTTT
CASSVDPRGQWTEAFF
>TRBJ1-1|TRBV5-1|once|TRBD1
TGCGCCAGCAGCTTGGGGGACAGGGGGCTCTCTGAAGCTTTCTTT
CASSLGDRGLSEAFF
>TRBJ2-4|TRBV5-8|.|.
TGTGCCAGCAGCCCTCCGTACGGAGCCAAAAACATTCAGTACTTC
CASSPPYGAKNIQYF
>TRBJ2-1|TRBV7-3|once|.
TGTGCCAGCAGCCAAAAGAGAGCGGCCTACAATGAGCAGTTCTTC
CASSQKRAAYNEQFF
>TRBJ2-1|TRBV7-3|once|.
TGTGCCAGCAGCCTAAACCGACTAGTGGGGAACGGTGAGCAGTTCTTC
CASSLNRLVGNGEQFF
>TRBJ2-1|TRBV5-4|.|TRBD2
TGTGCCAGCAGCTTGTCGACTAGCGGGACTCGGGAACAGTTCTTC
CASSLSTSGTREQFF
>TRBJ1-4|TRBV30|.|.
TGTGCCTGGAGTGGGAGGGTCGGGGCAACTAATGAAAAACTGTTTTTT
CAWSGRVGATNEKLFF
>TRBJ2-1|TRBV6-1|.|TRBD2
TGTGCCAGCAGTGAACTAGCGGGAGGCAGGCATGAGCAGTTCTTC
CASSELAGGRHEQFF
>TRBJ2-5|TRBV7-6|.|.
TGTGCCAGCAGCTTACGTGTCCAAGAGACCCAGTACTTC
CASSLRVQETQYF
>TRBJ2-3|TRBV5-1|once|TRBD2
TGCGCCAGCAGCTCGGGACTAGCGGGAGGAGAGCAGAGCACAGATACGCAGTATTTT
CASSSGLAGGEQSTDTQYF
>TRBJ1-1|TRBV2|.|.
TGTGCCAGTACCCTTCGGGGGGCCGATCAAGCTTTCTTT
CASTLRGADQAFF
>TRBJ2-3|TRBV5-4|once|TRBD2
TGTGCCAGCAGCTGGGGCGGGGGACGGAGCACAGATACGCAGTATTTT
CASSWGGGRSTDTQYF
>TRBJ2-1|TRBV13|.|.
TGTGCCAGCAGCGGGGACACGCAGTTCTTC
CASSGDTQFF
>TRBJ1-2|TRBV6-5|.|TRBD1
TGTGCCAGCAGTTTCACCACAACAGGGGCGCGACCCACCTTC
CASSFTTTGARPTF
>TRBJ2-7|TRBV19|.|TRBD2
TGTGCCAGTAAAAAACTAGCGACAACCTACGAGCAGTACTTC
CASKKLATTYEQYF
>TRBJ1-1|TRBV2|.|.
TGTGCCAGCACTCCGGGAGGCAGGGGCAACACTGAAGCTTTCTTT
CASTPGGRGNTEAFF
>TRBJ1-5|TRBV6-4|.|.
TGTGCCAGCAGTGTGACAGGCCCTAGCAATCAGCCCCAGCATTTT
CASSVTGPSNQPQHF
>TRBJ2-7|TRBV27|.|.
TGTGCCAGCAGTTTAGATAGCCCCCTCGGCGAGCAGTACTTC
CASSLDSPLGEQYF